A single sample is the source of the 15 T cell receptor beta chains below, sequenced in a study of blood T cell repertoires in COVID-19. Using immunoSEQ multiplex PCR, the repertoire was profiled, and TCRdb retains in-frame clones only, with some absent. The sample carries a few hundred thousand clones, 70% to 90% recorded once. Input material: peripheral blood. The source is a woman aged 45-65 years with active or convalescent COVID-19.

CDR3 coding DNA: TGTGCCAGCAGCCCCTACAGGCCTGCTACAGCCACTGAAGCTTTCTTT. Translation gives CASSPYRPATATEAFF. This chain joins TRBV7-6 and TRBJ1-1, with D tentatively TRBD1 (5 bases). The CDR3 is made up of 16 amino acids. Trimming shortened V by 5 bases and J by 4 bases, and 20 bases separated the two germline ends. In germline, CDR1 is SGHVS, CDR2 FNYEAQ. Together with reference TRBV7-6 and TRBJ1-1, the CDR3 gives the full variable domain: GAGVSQSPRYKVTKRGQDVALRCDPISGHVSLYWYRQALGQGPEFLTYFNYEAQQDKSGLPNDRFSAERPEGSISTLTIQRTEQRDSAMYRCASSPYRPATATEAFFGQGTRLTVV.

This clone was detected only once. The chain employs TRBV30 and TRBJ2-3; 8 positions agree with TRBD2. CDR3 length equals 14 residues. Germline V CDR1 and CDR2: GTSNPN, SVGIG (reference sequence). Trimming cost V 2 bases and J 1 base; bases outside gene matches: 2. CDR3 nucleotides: TGTGCCTGGAGTCCGGGGGGGGGCACAGATACGCAGTATTTT. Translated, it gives CAWSPGGGTDTQYF.

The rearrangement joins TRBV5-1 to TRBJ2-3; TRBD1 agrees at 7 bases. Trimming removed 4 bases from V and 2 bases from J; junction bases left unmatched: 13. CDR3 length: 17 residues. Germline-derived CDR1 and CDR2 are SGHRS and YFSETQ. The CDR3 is CASSPTGQLDSTDTQYF. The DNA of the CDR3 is TGCGCCAGCAGCCCAACGGGACAGCTCGACTCCACAGATACGCAGTATTTT.

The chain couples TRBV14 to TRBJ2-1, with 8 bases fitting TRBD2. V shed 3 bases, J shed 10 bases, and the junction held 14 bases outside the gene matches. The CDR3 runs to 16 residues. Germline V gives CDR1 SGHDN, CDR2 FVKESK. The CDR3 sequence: CASSQPRGTSPPEQFF. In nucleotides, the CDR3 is TGTGCCAGCAGCCAGCCACGAGGGACTAGTCCCCCGGAGCAGTTCTTC. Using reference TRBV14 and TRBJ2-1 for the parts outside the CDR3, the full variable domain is EAGVTQFPSHSVIEKGQTVTLRCDPISGHDNLYWYRRVMGKEIKFLLHFVKESKQDESGMPNNRFLAERTGGTYSTLKVQPAELEDSGVYFCASSQPRGTSPPEQFFGPGTRLTVL.

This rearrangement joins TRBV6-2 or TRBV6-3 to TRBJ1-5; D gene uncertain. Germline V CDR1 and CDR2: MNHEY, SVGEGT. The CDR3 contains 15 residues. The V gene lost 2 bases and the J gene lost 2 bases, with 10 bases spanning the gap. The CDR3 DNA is TGTGCCAGCAGTTACGGGCAGAGAGGCAATCAGCCCCAGCATTTT. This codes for CASSYGQRGNQPQHF.

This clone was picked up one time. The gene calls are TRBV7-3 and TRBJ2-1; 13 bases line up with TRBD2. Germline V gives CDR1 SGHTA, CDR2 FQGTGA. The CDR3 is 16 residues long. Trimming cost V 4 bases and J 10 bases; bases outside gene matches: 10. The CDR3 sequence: CASSSEGLAGRREQFF. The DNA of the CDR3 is TGTGCCAGCAGCTCGGAGGGACTAGCGGGAAGGAGAGAGCAGTTCTTC.

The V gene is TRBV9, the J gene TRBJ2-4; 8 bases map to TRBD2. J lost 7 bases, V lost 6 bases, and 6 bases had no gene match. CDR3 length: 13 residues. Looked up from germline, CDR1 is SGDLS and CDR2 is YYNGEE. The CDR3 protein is CASTGSGTNIQYF. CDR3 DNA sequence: TGTGCCAGCACCGGTAGCGGGACGAACATTCAGTACTTC.

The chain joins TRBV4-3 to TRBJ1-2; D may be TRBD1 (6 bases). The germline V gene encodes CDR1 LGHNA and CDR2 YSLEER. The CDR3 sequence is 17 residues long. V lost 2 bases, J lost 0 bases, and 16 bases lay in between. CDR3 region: CASSQHSGALTNYGYTF. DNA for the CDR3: TGCGCCAGCAGCCAACACTCAGGGGCCCTCACTAACTATGGCTACACCTTC.

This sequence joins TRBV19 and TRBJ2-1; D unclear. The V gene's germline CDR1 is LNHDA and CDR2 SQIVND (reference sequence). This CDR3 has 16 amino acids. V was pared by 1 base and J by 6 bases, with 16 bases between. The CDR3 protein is CASSIGAKEWINEQFF. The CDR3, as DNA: TGTGCCAGTAGTATAGGAGCGAAGGAATGGATCAATGAGCAGTTCTTC.

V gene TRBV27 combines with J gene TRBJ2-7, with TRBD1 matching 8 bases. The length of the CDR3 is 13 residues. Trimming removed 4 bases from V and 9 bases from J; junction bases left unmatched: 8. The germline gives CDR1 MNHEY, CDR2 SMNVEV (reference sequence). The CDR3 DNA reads TGTGCCAGCAGTTGGCGACAGGGGACGTGGCAGTACTTC. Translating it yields CASSWRQGTWQYF.

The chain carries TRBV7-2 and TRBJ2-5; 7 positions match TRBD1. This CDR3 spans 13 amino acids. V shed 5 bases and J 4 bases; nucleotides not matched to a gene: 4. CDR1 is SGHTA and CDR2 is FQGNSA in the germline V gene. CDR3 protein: CASSINRGETQYF. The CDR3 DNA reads TGTGCCAGCAGCATCAACAGGGGAGAGACCCAGTACTTC. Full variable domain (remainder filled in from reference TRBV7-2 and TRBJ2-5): GAGVSQSPSNKVTEKGKDVELRCDPISGHTALYWYRQSLGQGLEFLIYFQGNSAPDKSGLPSDRFSAERTGGSVSTLTIQRTQQEDSAVYLCASSINRGETQYFGPGTRLLVL.

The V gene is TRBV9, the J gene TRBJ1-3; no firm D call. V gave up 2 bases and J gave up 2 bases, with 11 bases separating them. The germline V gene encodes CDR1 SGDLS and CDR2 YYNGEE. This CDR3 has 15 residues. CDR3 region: CASSVMATPGNTIYF. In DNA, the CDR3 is TGTGCCAGCAGCGTGATGGCGACTCCTGGAAACACCATATATTTT.

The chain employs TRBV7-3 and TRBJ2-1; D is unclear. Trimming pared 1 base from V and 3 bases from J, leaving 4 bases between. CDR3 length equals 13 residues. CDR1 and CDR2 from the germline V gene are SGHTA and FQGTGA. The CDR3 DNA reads TGTGCCAGCAGCTTAAGGCACTACAATGAGCAGTTCTTC. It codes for CASSLRHYNEQFF.

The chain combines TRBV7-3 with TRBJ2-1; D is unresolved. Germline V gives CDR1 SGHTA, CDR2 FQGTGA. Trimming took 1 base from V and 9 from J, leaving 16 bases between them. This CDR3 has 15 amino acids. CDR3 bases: TGTGCCAGCAGCTTAAATTTAAGGAGCGAAGGTGAGCAGTTCTTC. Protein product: CASSLNLRSEGEQFF.

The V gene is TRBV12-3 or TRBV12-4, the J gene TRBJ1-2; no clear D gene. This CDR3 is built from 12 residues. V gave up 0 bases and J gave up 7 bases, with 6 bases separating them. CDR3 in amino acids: CASSLARGGYTF. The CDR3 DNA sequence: TGTGCCAGCAGTTTAGCGCGGGGTGGCTACACCTTC.